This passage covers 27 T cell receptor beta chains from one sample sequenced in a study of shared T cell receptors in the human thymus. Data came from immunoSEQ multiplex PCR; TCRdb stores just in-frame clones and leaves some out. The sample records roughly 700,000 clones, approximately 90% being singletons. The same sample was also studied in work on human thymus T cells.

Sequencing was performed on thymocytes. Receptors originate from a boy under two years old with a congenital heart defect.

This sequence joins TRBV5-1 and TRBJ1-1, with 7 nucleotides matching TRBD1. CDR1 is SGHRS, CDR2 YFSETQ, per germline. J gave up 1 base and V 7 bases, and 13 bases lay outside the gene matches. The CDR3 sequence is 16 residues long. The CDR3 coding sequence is TGCGCCAGCTCCCTCACTTCGGGACAGAAGAACACTGAAGCTTTCTTT. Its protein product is CASSLTSGQKNTEAFF. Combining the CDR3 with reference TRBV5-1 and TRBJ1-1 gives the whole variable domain KAGVTQTPRYLIKTRGQQVTLSCSPISGHRSVSWYQQTPGQGLQFLFEYFSETQRNKGNFPGRFSGRQFSNSRSEMNVSTLELGDSALYLCASSLTSGQKNTEAFFGQGTRLTVV.

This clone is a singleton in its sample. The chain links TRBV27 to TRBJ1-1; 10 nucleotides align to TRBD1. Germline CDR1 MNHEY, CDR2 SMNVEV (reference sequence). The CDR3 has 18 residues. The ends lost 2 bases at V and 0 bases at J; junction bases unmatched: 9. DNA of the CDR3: TGTGCCAGCAGTTTACGCGGGACAGGGGTTTTGGTGAACACTGAAGCTTTCTTT. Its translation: CASSLRGTGVLVNTEAFF.

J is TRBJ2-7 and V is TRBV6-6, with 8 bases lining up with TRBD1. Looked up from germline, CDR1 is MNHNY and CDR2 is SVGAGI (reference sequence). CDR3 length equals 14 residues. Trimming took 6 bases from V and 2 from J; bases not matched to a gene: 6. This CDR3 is CASRGQGTTYEQYF. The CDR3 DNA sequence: TGTGCCAGCAGAGGACAGGGTACCACCTACGAGCAGTACTTC.

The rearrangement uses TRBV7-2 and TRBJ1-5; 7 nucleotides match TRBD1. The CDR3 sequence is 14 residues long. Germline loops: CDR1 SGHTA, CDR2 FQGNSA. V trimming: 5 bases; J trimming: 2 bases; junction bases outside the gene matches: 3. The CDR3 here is CASSPTGGNQPQHF. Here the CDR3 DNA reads TGTGCCAGCAGCCCCACAGGGGGCAATCAGCCCCAGCATTTT.

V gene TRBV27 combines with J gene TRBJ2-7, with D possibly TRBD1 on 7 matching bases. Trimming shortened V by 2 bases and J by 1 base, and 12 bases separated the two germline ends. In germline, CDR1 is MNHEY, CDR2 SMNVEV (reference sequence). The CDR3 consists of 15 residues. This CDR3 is CASSLGGTASYEQYF. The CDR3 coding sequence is TGTGCCAGCAGTTTAGGGGGGACAGCTTCCTACGAGCAGTACTTC.

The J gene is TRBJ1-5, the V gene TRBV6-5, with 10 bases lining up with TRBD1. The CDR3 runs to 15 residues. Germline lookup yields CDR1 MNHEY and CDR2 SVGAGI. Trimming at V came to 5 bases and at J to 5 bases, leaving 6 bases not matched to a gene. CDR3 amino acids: CASSPGQGGDQPQHF. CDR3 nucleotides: TGTGCCAGCAGTCCCGGACAGGGGGGGGATCAGCCCCAGCATTTT.

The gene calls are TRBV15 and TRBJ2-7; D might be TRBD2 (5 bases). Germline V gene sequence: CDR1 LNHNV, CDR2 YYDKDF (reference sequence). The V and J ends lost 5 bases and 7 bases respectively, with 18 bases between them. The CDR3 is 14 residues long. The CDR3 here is CATSGKPKEREQYF. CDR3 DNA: TGTGCCACCAGCGGAAAACCGAAGGAGCGGGAGCAGTACTTC.

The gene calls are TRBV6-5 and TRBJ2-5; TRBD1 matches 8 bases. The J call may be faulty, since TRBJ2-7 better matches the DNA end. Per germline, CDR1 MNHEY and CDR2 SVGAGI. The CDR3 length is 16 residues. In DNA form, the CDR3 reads TGTGCCAGCAGTTACTCTGGGCGGTCAGGGGGCAACGAGCAGTACTTC. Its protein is CASSYSGRSGGNEQYF.

The CDR3 spells CASSPAQGYEQYF. The CDR3 DNA follows: TGTGCCAGCAGCCCCGCACAGGGCTACGAGCAGTACTTC. The rearrangement uses TRBV6-1 and TRBJ2-7; a possible D gene is TRBD1 (6 bases). The germline V and J ends were trimmed by 6 bases and 3 bases, with 12 bases remaining between them. The CDR3 consists of 13 residues. CDR1 MNHNS and CDR2 SASEGT come from the germline V gene.

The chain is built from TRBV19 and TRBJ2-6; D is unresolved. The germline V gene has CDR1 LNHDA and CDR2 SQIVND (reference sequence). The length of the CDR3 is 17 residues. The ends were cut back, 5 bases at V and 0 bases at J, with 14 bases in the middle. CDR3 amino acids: CASSGGSPTSGANVLTF. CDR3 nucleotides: TGTGCCAGTAGTGGTGGCTCCCCCACCTCTGGGGCCAACGTCCTGACTTTC.

CDR3 sequence (DNA): TGTGCCAGCAGCTTGGTTTCAGCGGGAGCTCGGGAGACCCAGTACTTC. It codes for CASSLVSAGARETQYF. J is TRBJ2-5 and V is TRBV5-6; 8 bases agree with TRBD2. The junction had 9 bases not matched to a gene; V was cut back by 0 bases and J by 5 bases. Germline V CDR1 and CDR2: SGHDT, YYEEEE. The CDR3 is 16 residues long.

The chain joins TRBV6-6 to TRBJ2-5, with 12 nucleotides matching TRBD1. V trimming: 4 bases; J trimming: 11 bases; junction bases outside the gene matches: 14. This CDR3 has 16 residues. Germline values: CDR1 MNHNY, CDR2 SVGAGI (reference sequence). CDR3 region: CASSCPAGTGGKEQYF. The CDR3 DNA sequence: TGTGCCAGCAGTTGCCCCGCCGGGACAGGGGGCAAAGAGCAGTACTTC.

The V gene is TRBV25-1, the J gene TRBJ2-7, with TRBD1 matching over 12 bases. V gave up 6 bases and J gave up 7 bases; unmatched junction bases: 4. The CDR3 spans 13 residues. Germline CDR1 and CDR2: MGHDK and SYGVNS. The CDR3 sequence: CASRGQGAGEQYF. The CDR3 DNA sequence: TGTGCCAGCAGGGGACAGGGGGCGGGGGAGCAGTACTTC.

The CDR3 reads CASSPRDSTYEQYF. The CDR3 DNA reads as TGTGCCAGCAGCCCCCGGGACAGTACCTACGAGCAGTACTTC. This sequence joins TRBV7-6 and TRBJ2-7, with 7 bases lining up with TRBD1. The CDR3 is 14 residues long. The ends lost 5 bases at V and 2 bases at J; junction bases unmatched: 6. Germline V gives CDR1 SGHVS, CDR2 FNYEAQ.

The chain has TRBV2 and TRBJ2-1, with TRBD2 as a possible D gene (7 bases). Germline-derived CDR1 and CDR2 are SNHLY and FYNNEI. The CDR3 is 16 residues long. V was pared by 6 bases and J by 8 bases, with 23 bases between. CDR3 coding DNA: TGTGCCAGCAGCGCGGACATTGAGGGGGGGGCCCATGAGCAGTTCTTC. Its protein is CASSADIEGGAHEQFF.

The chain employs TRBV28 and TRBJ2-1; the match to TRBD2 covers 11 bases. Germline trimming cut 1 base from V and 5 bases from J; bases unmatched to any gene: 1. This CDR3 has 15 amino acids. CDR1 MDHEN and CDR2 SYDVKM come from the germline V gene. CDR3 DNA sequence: TGTGCCAGCAGTTTATCGGGACTAGCGGACAATGAGCAGTTCTTC. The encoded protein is CASSLSGLADNEQFF. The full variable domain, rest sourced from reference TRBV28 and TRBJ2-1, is DVKVTQSSRYLVKRTGEKVFLECVQDMDHENMFWYRQDPGLGLRLIYFSYDVKMKEKGDIPEGYSVSREKKERFSLILESASTNQTSMYLCASSLSGLADNEQFFGPGTRLTVL.

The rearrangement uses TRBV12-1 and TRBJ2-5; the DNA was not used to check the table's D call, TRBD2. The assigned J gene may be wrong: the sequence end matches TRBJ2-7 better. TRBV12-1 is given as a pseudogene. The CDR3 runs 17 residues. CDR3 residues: CASSFRSGSPSAREQYF. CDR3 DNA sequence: TGTGCCAGCAGCTTTCGTAGCGGGAGTCCCTCCGCCCGCGAGCAGTACTTC.

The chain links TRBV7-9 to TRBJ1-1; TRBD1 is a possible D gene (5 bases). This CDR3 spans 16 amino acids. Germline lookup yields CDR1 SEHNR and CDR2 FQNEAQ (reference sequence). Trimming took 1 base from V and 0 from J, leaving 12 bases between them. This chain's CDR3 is CASSLETVLMNTEAFF. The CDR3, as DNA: TGTGCCAGCAGCTTAGAGACAGTCCTAATGAACACTGAAGCTTTCTTT.

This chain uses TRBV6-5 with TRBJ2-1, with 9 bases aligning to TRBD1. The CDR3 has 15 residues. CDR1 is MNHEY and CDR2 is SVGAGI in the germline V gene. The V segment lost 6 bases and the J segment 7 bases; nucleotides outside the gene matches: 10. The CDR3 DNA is TGTGCCAGCAGAACCTACGAGGGACAGGGTAATGAGCAGTTCTTC. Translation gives CASRTYEGQGNEQFF.

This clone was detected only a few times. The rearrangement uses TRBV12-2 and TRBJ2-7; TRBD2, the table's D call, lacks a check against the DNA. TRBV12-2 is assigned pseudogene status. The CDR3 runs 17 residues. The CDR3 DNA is TGTGCAAGTCGCTTAGTGGAGGGACTAGCGGGGCCCTACGAGCAGTACTTC. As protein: CASRLVEGLAGPYEQYF.

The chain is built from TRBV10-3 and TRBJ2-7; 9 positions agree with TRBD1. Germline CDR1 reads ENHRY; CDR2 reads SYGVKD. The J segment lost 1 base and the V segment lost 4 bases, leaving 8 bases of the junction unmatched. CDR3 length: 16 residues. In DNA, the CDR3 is TGTGCCATCAGTGTGGCCGGGACAGGGATTTCCTACGAGCAGTACTTC. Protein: CAISVAGTGISYEQYF.

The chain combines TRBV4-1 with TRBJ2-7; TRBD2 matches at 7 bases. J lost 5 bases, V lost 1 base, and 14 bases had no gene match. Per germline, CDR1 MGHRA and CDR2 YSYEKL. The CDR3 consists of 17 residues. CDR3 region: CASSQAGRTRVSDEQYF. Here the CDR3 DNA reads TGCGCCAGCAGCCAAGCGGGGAGGACTAGAGTTTCCGACGAGCAGTACTTC.

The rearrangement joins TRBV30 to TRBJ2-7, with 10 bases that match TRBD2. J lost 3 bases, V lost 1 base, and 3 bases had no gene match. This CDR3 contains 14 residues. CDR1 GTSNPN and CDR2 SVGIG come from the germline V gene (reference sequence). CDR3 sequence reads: CAWSGTSGNYEQYF. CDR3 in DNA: TGTGCCTGGAGTGGGACTAGCGGAAACTACGAGCAGTACTTC. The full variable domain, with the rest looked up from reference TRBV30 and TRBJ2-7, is SQTIHQWPATLVQPVGSPLSLECTVEGTSNPNLYWYRQAAGRGLQLLFYSVGIGQISSEVPQNLSASRPQDRQFILSSKKLLLSDSGFYLCAWSGTSGNYEQYFGPGTRLTVT.

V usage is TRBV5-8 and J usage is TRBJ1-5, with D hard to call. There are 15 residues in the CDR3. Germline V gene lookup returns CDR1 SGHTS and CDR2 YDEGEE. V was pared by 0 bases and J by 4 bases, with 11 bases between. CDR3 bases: TGTGCCAGCAGCTTGGGAGGAAGCTTTAATCAGCCCCAGCATTTT. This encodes CASSLGGSFNQPQHF.

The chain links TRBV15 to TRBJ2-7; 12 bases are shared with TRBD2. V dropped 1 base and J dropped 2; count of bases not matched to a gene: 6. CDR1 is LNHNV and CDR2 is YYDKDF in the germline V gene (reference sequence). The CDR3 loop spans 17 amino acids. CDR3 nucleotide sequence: TGTGCCACCAGCAGAGGACTAGCGGGAGTGACGCCCTACGAGCAGTACTTC. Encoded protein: CATSRGLAGVTPYEQYF.

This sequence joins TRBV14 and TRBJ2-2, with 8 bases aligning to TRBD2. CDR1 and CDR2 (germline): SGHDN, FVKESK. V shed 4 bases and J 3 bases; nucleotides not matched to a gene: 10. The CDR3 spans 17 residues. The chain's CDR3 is CASSRVQGAGDTGELFF. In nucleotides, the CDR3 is TGTGCCAGCAGCCGTGTCCAGGGAGCGGGAGACACCGGGGAGCTGTTTTTT.

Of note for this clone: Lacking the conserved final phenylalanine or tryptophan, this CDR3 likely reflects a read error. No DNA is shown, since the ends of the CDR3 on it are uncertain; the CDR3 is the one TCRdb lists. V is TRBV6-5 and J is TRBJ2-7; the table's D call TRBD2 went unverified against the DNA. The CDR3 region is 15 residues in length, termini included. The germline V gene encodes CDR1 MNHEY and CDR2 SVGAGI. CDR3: CASSILTGLASTSSL.